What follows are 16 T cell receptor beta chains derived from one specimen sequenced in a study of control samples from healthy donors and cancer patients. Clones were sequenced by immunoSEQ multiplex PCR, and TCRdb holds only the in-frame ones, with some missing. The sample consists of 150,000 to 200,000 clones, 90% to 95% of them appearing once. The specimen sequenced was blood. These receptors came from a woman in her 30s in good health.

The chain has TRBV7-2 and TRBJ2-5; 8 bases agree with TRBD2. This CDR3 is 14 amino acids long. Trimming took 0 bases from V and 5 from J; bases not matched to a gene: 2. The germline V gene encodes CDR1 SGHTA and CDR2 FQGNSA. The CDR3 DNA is TGTGCCAGCAGCTTAGCGCGCGGGAGGGAGACCCAGTACTTC. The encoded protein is CASSLARGRETQYF.

CDR3 sequence: CASSQARQASSGNTIYF. CDR3 in DNA: TGCGCCAGCAGCCAAGCGAGGCAGGCCAGCTCTGGAAACACCATATATTTT. J is TRBJ1-3 and V is TRBV4-3, with no clear D. Germline V CDR1 and CDR2: LGHNA, YSLEER. The CDR3 runs 17 residues. The V end lost 1 base, the J end lost 0 bases, and 13 bases lay between the germline ends.

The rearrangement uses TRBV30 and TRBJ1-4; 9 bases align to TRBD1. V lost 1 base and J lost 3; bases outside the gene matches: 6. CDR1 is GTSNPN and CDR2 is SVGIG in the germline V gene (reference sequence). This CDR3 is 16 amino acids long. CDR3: CAWSAGTGFSNEKLFF. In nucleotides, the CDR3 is TGTGCCTGGAGTGCCGGGACAGGGTTTTCTAATGAAAAACTGTTTTTT.

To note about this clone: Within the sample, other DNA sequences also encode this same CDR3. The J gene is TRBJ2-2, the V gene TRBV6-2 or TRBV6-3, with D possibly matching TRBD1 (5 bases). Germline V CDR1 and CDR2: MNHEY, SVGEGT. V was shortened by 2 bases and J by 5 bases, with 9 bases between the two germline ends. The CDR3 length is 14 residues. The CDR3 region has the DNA TGTGCCAGCAGTTACAGGGGTGAAACCGGGGAGCTGTTTTTT. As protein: CASSYRGETGELFF.

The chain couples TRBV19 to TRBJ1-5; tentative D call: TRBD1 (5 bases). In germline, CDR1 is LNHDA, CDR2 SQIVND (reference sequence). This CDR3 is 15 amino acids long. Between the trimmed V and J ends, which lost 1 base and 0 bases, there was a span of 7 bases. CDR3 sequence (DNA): TGTGCCAGTAGTATAGGACAGAATAGCAATCAGCCCCAGCATTTT. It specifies CASSIGQNSNQPQHF.

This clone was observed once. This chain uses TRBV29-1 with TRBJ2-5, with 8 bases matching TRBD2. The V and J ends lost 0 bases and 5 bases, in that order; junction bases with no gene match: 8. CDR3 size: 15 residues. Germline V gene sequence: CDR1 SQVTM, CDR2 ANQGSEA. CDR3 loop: CSVEDPGGREETQYF. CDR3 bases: TGCAGCGTTGAAGATCCGGGGGGGCGGGAGGAGACCCAGTACTTC.

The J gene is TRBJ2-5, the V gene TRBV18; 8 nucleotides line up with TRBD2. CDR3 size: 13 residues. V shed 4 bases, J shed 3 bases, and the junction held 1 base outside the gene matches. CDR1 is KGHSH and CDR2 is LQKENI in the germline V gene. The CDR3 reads CASSLLAEETQYF. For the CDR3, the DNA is TGTGCCAGCTCACTACTAGCGGAAGAGACCCAGTACTTC.

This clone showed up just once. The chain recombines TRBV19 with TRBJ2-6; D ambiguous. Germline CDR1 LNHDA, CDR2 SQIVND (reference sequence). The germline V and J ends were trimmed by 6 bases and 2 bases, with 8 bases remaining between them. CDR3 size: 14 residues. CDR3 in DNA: TGTGCCAGTAGACTGGGTGCTGGGGCCAACGTCCTGACTTTC. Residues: CASRLGAGANVLTF.

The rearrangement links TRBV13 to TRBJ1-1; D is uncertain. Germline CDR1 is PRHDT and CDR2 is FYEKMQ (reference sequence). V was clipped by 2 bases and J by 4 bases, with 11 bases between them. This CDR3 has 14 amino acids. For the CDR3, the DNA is TGTGCCAGCAGCTTACCGGGGTCGGGCACTGAAGCTTTCTTT. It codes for CASSLPGSGTEAFF.

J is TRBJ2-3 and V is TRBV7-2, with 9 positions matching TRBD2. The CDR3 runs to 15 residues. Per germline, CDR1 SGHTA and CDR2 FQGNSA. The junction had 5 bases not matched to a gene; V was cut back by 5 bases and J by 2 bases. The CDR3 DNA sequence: TGTGCCAGCAGCCCCCCTAGCGGGATCACAGATACGCAGTATTTT. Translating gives CASSPPSGITDTQYF. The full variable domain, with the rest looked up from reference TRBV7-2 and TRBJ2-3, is GAGVSQSPSNKVTEKGKDVELRCDPISGHTALYWYRQSLGQGLEFLIYFQGNSAPDKSGLPSDRFSAERTGGSVSTLTIQRTQQEDSAVYLCASSPPSGITDTQYFGPGTRLTVL.

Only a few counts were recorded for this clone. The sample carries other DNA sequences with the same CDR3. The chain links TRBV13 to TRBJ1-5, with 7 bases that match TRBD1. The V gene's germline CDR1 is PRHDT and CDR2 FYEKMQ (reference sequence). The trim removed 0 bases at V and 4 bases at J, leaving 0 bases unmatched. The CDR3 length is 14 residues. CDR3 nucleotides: TGTGCCAGCAGCTTAGGACAGGGGAATCAGCCCCAGCATTTT. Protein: CASSLGQGNQPQHF. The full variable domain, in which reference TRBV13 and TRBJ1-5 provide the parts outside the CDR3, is AAGVIQSPRHLIKEKRETATLKCYPIPRHDTVYWYQQGPGQDPQFLISFYEKMQSDKGSIPDRFSAQQFSDYHSELNMSSLELGDSALYFCASSLGQGNQPQHFGDGTRLSIL.

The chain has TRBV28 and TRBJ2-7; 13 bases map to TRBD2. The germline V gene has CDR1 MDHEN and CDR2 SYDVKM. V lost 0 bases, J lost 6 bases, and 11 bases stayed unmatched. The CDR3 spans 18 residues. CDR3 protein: CASSLWRRRTSGSFEQYF. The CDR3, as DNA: TGTGCCAGCAGTTTATGGCGCAGGAGGACTAGCGGGAGTTTCGAGCAGTACTTC. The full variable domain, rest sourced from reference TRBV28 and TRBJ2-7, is DVKVTQSSRYLVKRTGEKVFLECVQDMDHENMFWYRQDPGLGLRLIYFSYDVKMKEKGDIPEGYSVSREKKERFSLILESASTNQTSMYLCASSLWRRRTSGSFEQYFGPGTRLTVT.

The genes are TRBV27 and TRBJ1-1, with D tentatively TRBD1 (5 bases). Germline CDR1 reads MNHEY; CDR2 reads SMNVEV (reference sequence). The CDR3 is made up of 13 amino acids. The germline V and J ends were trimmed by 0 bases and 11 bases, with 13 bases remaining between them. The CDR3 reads CASSLSPGIVAFF. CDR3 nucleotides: TGTGCCAGCAGTTTATCCCCAGGGATTGTTGCTTTCTTT.

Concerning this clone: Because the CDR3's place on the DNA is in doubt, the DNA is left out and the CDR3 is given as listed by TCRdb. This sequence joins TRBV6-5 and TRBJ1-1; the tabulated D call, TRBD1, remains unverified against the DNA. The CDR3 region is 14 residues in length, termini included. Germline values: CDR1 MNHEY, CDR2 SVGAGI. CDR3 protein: CASSSGQGNTEAFF.

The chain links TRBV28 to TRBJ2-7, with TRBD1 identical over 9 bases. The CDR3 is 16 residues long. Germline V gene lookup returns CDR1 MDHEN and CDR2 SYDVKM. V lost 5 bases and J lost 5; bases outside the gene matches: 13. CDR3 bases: TGTGCCAGCAGTCCGGCTTCCGGGACAGGGAGGAACGAGCAGTACTTC. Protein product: CASSPASGTGRNEQYF.

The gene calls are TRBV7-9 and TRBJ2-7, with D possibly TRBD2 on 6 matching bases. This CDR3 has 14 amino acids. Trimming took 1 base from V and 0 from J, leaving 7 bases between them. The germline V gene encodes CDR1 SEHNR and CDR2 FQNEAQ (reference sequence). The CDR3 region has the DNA TGTGCCAGCAGCTTAGGGACTATCTCCTACGAGCAGTACTTC. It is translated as CASSLGTISYEQYF.